The next 19 T cell receptor beta chains were all read from a single sample in a study of T cell responses to AZD1222 COVID-19 vaccine. The method was immunoSEQ multiplex PCR; TCRdb's version includes in-frame clones alone and lacks a portion of them. The data contain some 93,000 clones, 88% of them seen just once; the ten biggest clones take up over 10%. The specimen comprised peripheral blood, sampled 28 days after the second AZD1222 dose. The receptor source for this set is an adult who received the AZD1222 COVID-19 vaccine.

The CDR3 DNA is TGCGCCAGCAGCCCCGGGCAGAGCTACGAGCAGTACTTC. It encodes CASSPGQSYEQYF. The chain carries TRBV5-1 and TRBJ2-7; no clear D gene. CDR3 length: 13 residues. V was shortened by 4 bases and J by 3 bases, with 11 bases between the two germline ends. The germline gives CDR1 SGHRS, CDR2 YFSETQ.

CDR3 sequence: CASSQPNPGLNSPLHF. The CDR3 bases are TGCGCCAGCAGCCAACCCAACCCGGGACTTAATTCACCCCTCCACTTT. The V gene is TRBV4-1, the J gene TRBJ1-6, with D possibly being TRBD1 (5 bases). Trimming removed 2 bases at V and 6 bases at J, with 14 bases between. The V gene's germline CDR1 is MGHRA and CDR2 YSYEKL. The length of the CDR3 is 16 residues.

This clone has ten or more counts. The chain is built from TRBV29-1 and TRBJ2-7, with 10 bases matching TRBD2. The CDR3 extends over 14 amino acids. With V trimmed by 3 bases and J by 6 bases, 8 bases remained unmatched. The germline CDR1 and CDR2 sequences are SQVTM and ANQGSEA. CDR3 sequence: CSVDLASGSGEQYF. DNA of the CDR3: TGCAGCGTTGACCTTGCTAGCGGGAGTGGCGAGCAGTACTTC.

The V gene is TRBV6-5, the J gene TRBJ1-1; 9 bases fit TRBD1. Germline assignment: CDR1 MNHEY and CDR2 SVGAGI. J lost 0 bases, V lost 4 bases, and 6 bases had no gene match. The CDR3 is 16 amino acids. The CDR3 coding sequence is TGTGCCAGCAGTTCGGGGACAGGGTTCGTGAACACTGAAGCTTTCTTT. Translated, it gives CASSSGTGFVNTEAFF.

This chain uses TRBV5-6 with TRBJ1-2; TRBD1 aligns across 10 bases. This CDR3 region has 16 residues. Trimming cost V 3 bases and J 4 bases; bases outside gene matches: 9. CDR1 and CDR2 (germline): SGHDT, YYEEEE. CDR3 in amino acids: CASSSPGQGILYGYTF. The CDR3 region has the DNA TGTGCCAGCAGCTCGCCGGGACAGGGGATTCTCTATGGCTACACCTTC. Supplemented by reference TRBV5-6 and TRBJ1-2, the full variable domain reads DAGVTQSPTHLIKTRGQQVTLRCSPKSGHDTVSWYQQALGQGPQFIFQYYEEEERQRGNFPDRFSGHQFPNYSSELNVNALLLGDSALYLCASSSPGQGILYGYTFGSGTRLTVV.

This chain uses TRBV2 with TRBJ1-5; weak D call: TRBD1 (6 bases). Germline V gives CDR1 SNHLY, CDR2 FYNNEI. Trimming pared 6 bases from V and 3 bases from J, leaving 15 bases between. The CDR3 extends over 15 amino acids. CDR3 in amino acids: CASRAGALANQPQHF. CDR3 in DNA: TGTGCCAGCAGGGCGGGGGCGCTAGCCAATCAGCCCCAGCATTTT.

This rearrangement joins TRBV6-5 to TRBJ2-7, with D uncertain. Trimming removed 4 bases from V and 3 bases from J, with 13 bases in between. The CDR3 loop spans 14 amino acids. Germline values: CDR1 MNHEY, CDR2 SVGAGI. The CDR3 region is CASSSTGRYYEQYF. The CDR3 DNA follows: TGTGCCAGCAGTTCAACGGGTCGATACTACGAGCAGTACTTC.

V and J are TRBV9 and TRBJ1-2, with a possible D match to TRBD1 (6 bases). This CDR3 has 13 amino acids. CDR1 SGDLS and CDR2 YYNGEE come from the germline V gene. Trimming took 3 bases from V and 3 from J, leaving 9 bases between them. This CDR3 is CASSGQAHYGYTF. CDR3 sequence (DNA): TGTGCCAGCAGCGGACAGGCTCACTATGGCTACACCTTC.

The chain uses TRBV9 and TRBJ1-3, with TRBD1 as a possible D gene (6 bases). Germline V lookup: CDR1 SGDLS, CDR2 YYNGEE. V was shortened by 3 bases and J by 1 base, with 8 bases between the two germline ends. The CDR3 spans 14 residues. DNA for the CDR3: TGTGCCAGCAGCGGGAGGGGGTCTGGAAACACCATATATTTT. Its translation is CASSGRGSGNTIYF.

This clone was counted between two and nine times. The DNA of the CDR3 is TGTGCCAGTAGCCCCGCAGGCACTGAAGCTTTCTTT. This gives the protein CASSPAGTEAFF. The chain joins TRBV19 to TRBJ1-1, with D unresolved. CDR1 is LNHDA, CDR2 SQIVND, per germline (reference sequence). Trimming took off 6 bases at V and 4 bases at J, with 9 bases between the two ends. The CDR3 is 12 amino acids.

The rearrangement uses TRBV19 and TRBJ1-1, with D possibly TRBD1 on 6 matching bases. CDR1 and CDR2 (germline): LNHDA, SQIVND (reference sequence). Trimming stripped 5 bases from V and 11 bases from J, with 12 bases between. The CDR3 extends over 11 amino acids. The CDR3 region is CASSVGGRAFF. The DNA of the CDR3 is TGTGCCAGTAGTGTCGGGGGGCGGGCTTTCTTT.

V is TRBV7-2 and J is TRBJ1-1, with D possibly being TRBD1 (6 bases). The V gene's germline CDR1 is SGHTA and CDR2 FQGNSA. The V and J ends lost 5 bases and 0 bases respectively, with 16 bases between them. This CDR3 is built from 16 residues. The CDR3 nucleotides read TGTGCCAGCAGCCCCTGGGGGGCCACTCTGAACACTGAAGCTTTCTTT. It yields the protein CASSPWGATLNTEAFF.

V is TRBV29-1 and J is TRBJ2-6; unclear D gene. V was clipped by 4 bases and J by 6 bases, with 10 bases between them. Germline CDR1 is SQVTM and CDR2 is ANQGSEA. This CDR3 is 13 amino acids long. The CDR3: CSVGERKANVLTF. In DNA form, the CDR3 reads TGCAGCGTTGGGGAAAGAAAGGCCAACGTCCTGACTTTC. The full variable domain, its missing parts supplied by reference TRBV29-1 and TRBJ2-6, is SAVISQKPSRDICQRGTSLTIQCQVDSQVTMMFWYRQQPGQSLTLIATANQGSEATYESGFVIDKFPISRPNLTFSTLTVSNMSPEDSSIYLCSVGERKANVLTFGAGSRLTVL.

On this clone itself: At one end the junction does not follow the germline gene, possibly because of a read error. The chain has TRBV5-6 and TRBJ1-2; perhaps TRBD1 as D (5 bases). The V gene's germline CDR1 is SGHDT and CDR2 YYEEEE. This CDR3 region has 14 residues. The DNA for the CDR3 is TGTGCCAGCAGTTTGGCGCAGGGAATTAGTGGCTACACCTTC. It is translated as CASSLAQGISGYTF.

The chain employs TRBV7-9 and TRBJ1-3, with a weak D call TRBD1 (5 bases). CDR3 length: 16 amino acids. Looked up from germline, CDR1 is SEHNR and CDR2 is FQNEAQ (reference sequence). V gave up 6 bases and J gave up 0 bases, with 15 bases separating them. CDR3 protein: CASSLGQAGSGNTIYF. CDR3 nucleotides: TGTGCCAGCAGTTTGGGGCAGGCTGGCTCTGGAAACACCATATATTTT. Full variable domain (rest looked up from reference TRBV7-9 and TRBJ1-3): DTGVSQNPRHKITKRGQNVTFRCDPISEHNRLYWYRQTLGQGPEFLTYFQNEAQLEKSRLLSDRFSAERPKGSFSTLEIQRTEQGDSAMYLCASSLGQAGSGNTIYFGEGSWLTVV.

The rearrangement joins TRBV5-4 to TRBJ1-1; TRBD1 aligns across 9 bases. J was trimmed by 5 bases and V by 4 bases; bases with no gene match: 3. CDR1 is SGHNT, CDR2 YYREEE, per germline (reference sequence). The CDR3 consists of 13 residues. CDR3 sequence: CASSLDRGTEAFF. Written as DNA, the CDR3 is TGTGCCAGCAGCCTCGACAGGGGGACTGAAGCTTTCTTT.

J is TRBJ2-5 and V is TRBV11-1; 7 positions agree with TRBD1. CDR1 and CDR2 (germline): SGHAT, FQDESV (reference sequence). Unmatched junction bases numbered 5, after V lost 5 bases and J lost 2 bases. The CDR3 is 14 residues long. The CDR3 here is CASSRGQTQETQYF. DNA for the CDR3: TGTGCCAGCAGCCGGGGACAGACACAAGAGACCCAGTACTTC.

CDR3 nucleotide sequence: TGTGCCAGCTCAATATGGAAGGGGGATGAGCAGTTCTTC. Translated, it gives CASSIWKGDEQFF. The chain links TRBV18 to TRBJ2-1, with D tentatively TRBD1 (6 bases). Germline V gives CDR1 KGHSH, CDR2 LQKENI. This CDR3 has 13 residues. The V gene lost 5 bases and the J gene lost 8 bases, with 13 bases spanning the gap. Full variable domain (rest looked up from reference TRBV18 and TRBJ2-1): NAGVMQNPRHLVRRRGQEARLRCSPMKGHSHVYWYRQLPEEGLKFMVYLQKENIIDESGMPKERFSAEFPKEGPSILRIQQVVRGDSAAYFCASSIWKGDEQFFGPGTRLTVL.

The chain is built from TRBV6-5 and TRBJ2-1; the match to TRBD2 covers 15 bases. Germline V lookup: CDR1 MNHEY, CDR2 SVGAGI. The CDR3 totals 15 residues. V shed 4 bases, J shed 7 bases, and the junction held 2 bases outside the gene matches. The CDR3: CASSWTSGRGNEQFF. In nucleotides, the CDR3 is TGTGCCAGCAGTTGGACTAGCGGGAGGGGAAATGAGCAGTTCTTC.